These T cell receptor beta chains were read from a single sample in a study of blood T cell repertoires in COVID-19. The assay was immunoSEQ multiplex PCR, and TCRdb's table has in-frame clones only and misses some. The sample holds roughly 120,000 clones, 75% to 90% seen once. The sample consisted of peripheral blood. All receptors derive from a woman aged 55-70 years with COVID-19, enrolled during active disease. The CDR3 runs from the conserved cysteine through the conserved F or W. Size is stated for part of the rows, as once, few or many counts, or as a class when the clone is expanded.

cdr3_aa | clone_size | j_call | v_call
CARPITGVSIEAFF | - | TRBJ1-1 | TRBV2
CSASRDTGRAFF | once | TRBJ1-1 | TRBV20-1
CASSTGDPSGNTIYF | - | TRBJ1-3 | TRBV6-5
CASSLTAAGEAFF | - | TRBJ1-1 | TRBV28
CASSLTYLGGSSGSTEELFF | few | TRBJ2-2 | TRBV7-3
CASSLYRQRTSYEQYF | - | TRBJ2-7 | TRBV5-5
CASSPPSRAKVQYF | - | TRBJ2-4 | TRBV18
CASSLRSGQNTGELFF | - | TRBJ2-2 | TRBV13
CASSHAGPGPLSNYGYTF | - | TRBJ1-2 | TRBV4-2
CASSLDITEAFF | - | TRBJ1-1 | TRBV5-5
CASSPGQGPYNEQFF | once | TRBJ2-1 | TRBV4-1
CASSYSTAGNYGYTF | - | TRBJ1-2 | TRBV6-6
CASSPVPSGRVTQYF | - | TRBJ2-3 | TRBV7-2
CASSSQGQQETQYF | once | TRBJ2-5 | TRBV7-8
CASSSRRGVGTDTQYF | once | TRBJ2-3 | TRBV7-2
CASSVDGNSYNEQFF | - | TRBJ2-1 | TRBV9
CASSPNRGQYEKLFF | - | TRBJ1-4 | TRBV11-2
CASSPRTGGWSGELFF | - | TRBJ2-2 | TRBV11-3
CASSDLMDSESEKLFF | few | TRBJ1-4 | TRBV10-2
CASVAPSGGIGGELFF | - | TRBJ2-2 | TRBV2
CASSILRTVNTEAFF | - | TRBJ1-1 | TRBV21-1
CASSQVGTQTYNEQFF | - | TRBJ2-1 | TRBV3-1/TRBV3-2
CASSLGQGGNEQFF | - | TRBJ2-1 | TRBV7-8
CASSPPGGVSYNEQFF | - | TRBJ2-1 | TRBV14
CASSYSGGLQETQYF | - | TRBJ2-5 | TRBV6-5
CASSQVRYPCRGSGNTIYF | once | TRBJ1-3 | TRBV7-3
CASSVDWQGVYEQYF | - | TRBJ2-7 | TRBV9
CASSLGRGFQETQYF | - | TRBJ2-5 | TRBV5-6
CASSHVQGMWPQHF | - | TRBJ1-5 | TRBV23-1
CATSRDPENQPQHF | - | TRBJ1-5 | TRBV15
CASGDTGAYEQYF | - | TRBJ2-7 | TRBV2
CASSQADGQQEIQYF | few | TRBJ2-5 | TRBV4-3